A single sample is the source of the 32 T cell receptor beta chains below, sequenced in a study of technical replicates of blood from several donors. The method was immunoSEQ multiplex PCR; TCRdb's version includes in-frame clones alone and lacks a portion of them. The sample has 91,000 or so clones, around 96% seen once. Sequenced: T cells isolated from PBMCs. The receptors here all came from a human donor in good health.

DNA of the CDR3: TGTGCCAGTAGTATAGCCCCTAGCGAGGAGACCCAGTACTTC. Protein product: CASSIAPSEETQYF. The gene calls are TRBV19 and TRBJ2-5, with D possibly being TRBD2 (6 bases). The CDR3 sequence is 14 residues long. Germline V lookup: CDR1 LNHDA, CDR2 SQIVND (reference sequence). The germline V and J ends were trimmed by 1 base and 5 bases, with 11 bases remaining between them.

This clone was counted once. V gene TRBV9 combines with J gene TRBJ2-1, with 8 bases identical to TRBD2. The ends lost 0 bases at V and 6 bases at J; junction bases unmatched: 5. The CDR3 extends over 15 amino acids. The germline CDR1 and CDR2 sequences are SGDLS and YYNGEE. The CDR3: CASSVGAGGVNEQFF. The CDR3 nucleotides read TGTGCCAGCAGCGTAGGGGCGGGGGGCGTCAATGAGCAGTTCTTC.

The chain has TRBV7-2 and TRBJ2-7; possibly TRBD2 for D (6 bases). The ends were cut back, 5 bases at V and 5 bases at J, with 16 bases in the middle. There are 14 residues in the CDR3. Germline CDR1 is SGHTA and CDR2 is FQGNSA. The CDR3 nucleotides are TGTGCCAGCAGCCCCGGGACTTCCCGAGACGAGCAGTACTTC. Translation gives CASSPGTSRDEQYF.

The rearrangement uses TRBV19 and TRBJ1-3, with TRBD1 as a possible D gene (6 bases). Germline values: CDR1 LNHDA, CDR2 SQIVND (reference sequence). The CDR3 is 16 residues long. Trimming took off 5 bases at V and 4 bases at J, with 18 bases between the two ends. The CDR3: CASSDRIPSRGNTIYF. CDR3 nucleotide sequence: TGTGCCAGTAGTGACAGGATACCTTCTCGCGGAAACACCATATATTTT. Drawing the rest from reference TRBV19 and TRBJ1-3, the complete variable domain is DGGITQSPKYLFRKEGQNVTLSCEQNLNHDAMYWYRQDPGQGLRLIYYSQIVNDFQKGDIAEGYSVSREKKESFPLTVTSAQKNPTAFYLCASSDRIPSRGNTIYFGEGSWLTVV.

The V call is TRBV19, the J call TRBJ1-1; TRBD1 matches at 9 bases. With 6 bases clipped from V and 5 bases from J, the junction kept 7 bases outside the gene matches. The CDR3 is 14 amino acids. Germline V gene sequence: CDR1 LNHDA, CDR2 SQIVND (reference sequence). The CDR3 sequence is CASRIDRGVTEAFF. DNA for the CDR3: TGTGCCAGTAGGATCGACAGGGGGGTAACTGAAGCTTTCTTT.

This clone was seen a single time. This chain uses TRBV30 with TRBJ1-2; D uncertain. The CDR3 extends over 13 amino acids. Germline values: CDR1 GTSNPN, CDR2 SVGIG (reference sequence). V was clipped by 5 bases and J by 8 bases, with 18 bases between them. DNA for the CDR3: TGTGCCTGGCAAGGCTCTCCCCTGAGGGGCTACACCTTC. Encoded protein: CAWQGSPLRGYTF.

V is TRBV5-1 and J is TRBJ2-7, with TRBD2 matching 11 bases. Per germline, CDR1 SGHRS and CDR2 YFSETQ. The CDR3 has 16 residues. Germline trimming cut 2 bases from V and 2 bases from J; bases unmatched to any gene: 6. The DNA for the CDR3 is TGCGCCAGCAGCTTAGGCGGGACTAGCGGAACCTACGAGCAGTACTTC. This encodes CASSLGGTSGTYEQYF.

The chain employs TRBV19 and TRBJ2-7; perhaps TRBD1 as D (5 bases). The V and J ends lost 3 bases and 2 bases respectively, with 8 bases between them. Germline CDR1 LNHDA, CDR2 SQIVND (reference sequence). This CDR3 comprises 13 residues. CDR3 sequence reads: CASSIRATYEQYF. In DNA form, the CDR3 reads TGTGCCAGTAGTATCAGGGCTACCTACGAGCAGTACTTC.

This sequence joins TRBV19 and TRBJ1-1, with 9 bases aligning to TRBD1. Germline CDR1 and CDR2: LNHDA and SQIVND (reference sequence). Trimming cost V 9 bases and J 2 bases; bases outside gene matches: 13. The length of the CDR3 is 16 residues. The CDR3 DNA sequence: TGTGCCAGCACTAGGGGACAGGGAAAAGGCAACACTGAAGCTTTCTTT. Translation: CASTRGQGKGNTEAFF.

Comments on this clone: No DNA is shown, since the ends of the CDR3 on it are uncertain; the CDR3 is the one TCRdb lists. The V gene is TRBV5-1, the J gene TRBJ2-3; TRBD1 reflects the table's D call only, with no check against the DNA. Both ends counted, the CDR3 spans 16 residues. Germline loops: CDR1 SGHRS, CDR2 YFSETQ. CDR3 region: CASSLQGGFLADTQYF.

This chain joins TRBV19 and TRBJ2-1; a weak D match, TRBD2 (5 bases). Germline V gene data show CDR1 as LNHDA and CDR2 as SQIVND (reference sequence). The CDR3 totals 16 residues. V was pared by 4 bases and J by 4 bases, with 17 bases between. The CDR3 reads CASSTSLSGSYNEQFF. As DNA, the CDR3 is TGTGCCAGTAGTACCTCCCTGTCTGGGAGTTACAATGAGCAGTTCTTC. Variable domain in full (rest from reference TRBV19 and TRBJ2-1): DGGITQSPKYLFRKEGQNVTLSCEQNLNHDAMYWYRQDPGQGLRLIYYSQIVNDFQKGDIAEGYSVSREKKESFPLTVTSAQKNPTAFYLCASSTSLSGSYNEQFFGPGTRLTVL.

The V and J genes are TRBV10-2 and TRBJ2-5; no clear D gene. V was clipped by 4 bases and J by 2 bases, with 20 bases between them. This CDR3 region has 17 residues. Germline values: CDR1 WSHSY, CDR2 SAAADI. The CDR3 nucleotides read TGCGCCAGCAGTGTCTATACCGGTTTTTCGGGTCAAGAGACCCAGTACTTC. Translation gives CASSVYTGFSGQETQYF.

This clone was seen only once. This chain joins TRBV19 and TRBJ2-1; 9 positions agree with TRBD1. Losses at the gene ends were 4 bases for V and 6 bases for J; bases not matched to a gene: 13. The germline CDR1 and CDR2 sequences are LNHDA and SQIVND (reference sequence). CDR3 size: 17 residues. Written as DNA, the CDR3 is TGTGCCAGTAGTACCGTTCACAGGGGGCTTCTCCTCAATGAGCAGTTCTTC. This encodes CASSTVHRGLLLNEQFF. The full variable domain, rest sourced from reference TRBV19 and TRBJ2-1, is DGGITQSPKYLFRKEGQNVTLSCEQNLNHDAMYWYRQDPGQGLRLIYYSQIVNDFQKGDIAEGYSVSREKKESFPLTVTSAQKNPTAFYLCASSTVHRGLLLNEQFFGPGTRLTVL.

The chain couples TRBV2 to TRBJ1-1; D call uncertain. The CDR3 covers 16 residues. The V gene lost 8 bases and the J gene lost 1 base, with 20 bases spanning the gap. Germline V gene lookup returns CDR1 SNHLY and CDR2 FYNNEI. The CDR3 here is CASHGEKGIWNTEAFF. In DNA, the CDR3 is TGTGCCAGCCACGGGGAGAAAGGGATATGGAACACTGAAGCTTTCTTT.

In its sample, this clone was seen once. The rearrangement joins TRBV18 to TRBJ1-4; TRBD1 aligns across 8 bases. Unmatched junction bases numbered 9, after V lost 8 bases and J lost 4 bases. Looked up from germline, CDR1 is KGHSH and CDR2 is LQKENI. This CDR3 spans 15 amino acids. CDR3 in amino acids: CASNDPQGDNEKLFF. The CDR3 DNA follows: TGTGCCAGCAACGACCCACAGGGGGATAATGAAAAACTGTTTTTT.

Only a few counts were recorded for this clone. This CDR3 reads CASSPDSNTEAFF. In nucleotides, the CDR3 is TGTGCCAGCTCACCGGACAGCAACACTGAAGCTTTCTTT. This rearrangement joins TRBV18 to TRBJ1-1; D is possibly TRBD1 (6 bases). Trimming removed 3 bases from V and 2 bases from J, with 7 bases in between. The germline V gene has CDR1 KGHSH and CDR2 LQKENI. This CDR3 spans 13 amino acids.

The chain joins TRBV11-3 to TRBJ2-2; D perhaps matches TRBD2 (6 bases). Germline loops: CDR1 SGHNT, CDR2 YENEEA. V was pared by 1 base and J by 4 bases, with 13 bases between. The CDR3 has 16 amino acids. CDR3 bases: TGTGCCAGCAGCTTAGGATTCGGGGGTGGCACCGGGGAGCTGTTTTTT. Encoded protein: CASSLGFGGGTGELFF.

The CDR3 bases are TGTGCCACCAGAGGGCACCTTCTAGCGGGGGGGTCTGGAGAGACCCAGTACTTC. This encodes CATRGHLLAGGSGETQYF. V is TRBV19 and J is TRBJ2-5; the match to TRBD2 covers 12 bases. CDR3 size: 18 residues. Per germline, CDR1 LNHDA and CDR2 SQIVND (reference sequence). V lost 10 bases and J lost 4; bases outside the gene matches: 19.

The gene calls are TRBV5-6 and TRBJ1-4, with D unresolved. CDR1 and CDR2 from the germline V gene are SGHDT and YYEEEE. The CDR3 contains 14 residues. V was clipped by 0 bases and J by 8 bases, with 11 bases between them. The CDR3 protein is CASSLGWVGEKLFF. The CDR3 DNA sequence: TGTGCCAGCAGCTTGGGATGGGTCGGGGAAAAACTGTTTTTT. Combining the CDR3 with reference TRBV5-6 and TRBJ1-4 gives the whole variable domain DAGVTQSPTHLIKTRGQQVTLRCSPKSGHDTVSWYQQALGQGPQFIFQYYEEEERQRGNFPDRFSGHQFPNYSSELNVNALLLGDSALYLCASSLGWVGEKLFFGSGTQLSVL.

The V call is TRBV6-5, the J call TRBJ1-2; maybe TRBD1 (5 bases). Trimming took 6 bases from V and 2 from J, leaving 16 bases between them. The CDR3 has 15 amino acids. The germline gives CDR1 MNHEY, CDR2 SVGAGI. CDR3 sequence (DNA): TGTGCCAGCAGCCACGGATCAGGGAAGAACTATGGCTACACCTTC. It encodes CASSHGSGKNYGYTF.

This CDR3 reads CASSRGLNTEAFF. The CDR3 DNA sequence: TGTGCCAGTAGTAGGGGCCTGAACACTGAAGCTTTCTTT. The chain couples TRBV19 to TRBJ1-1, with D maybe TRBD1 (5 bases). Trimming took 4 bases from V and 0 from J, leaving 6 bases between them. Germline V gene data show CDR1 as LNHDA and CDR2 as SQIVND (reference sequence). This CDR3 spans 13 amino acids. Full variable domain (missing parts from reference TRBV19 and TRBJ1-1): DGGITQSPKYLFRKEGQNVTLSCEQNLNHDAMYWYRQDPGQGLRLIYYSQIVNDFQKGDIAEGYSVSREKKESFPLTVTSAQKNPTAFYLCASSRGLNTEAFFGQGTRLTVV.

The rearrangement joins TRBV7-3 to TRBJ1-1; TRBD1 matches at 7 bases. Germline-derived CDR1 and CDR2 are SGHTA and FQGTGA. Trimming cost V 5 bases and J 3 bases; bases outside gene matches: 9. The CDR3 totals 15 residues. CDR3 protein: CASSPSFRGDTEAFF. The CDR3 bases are TGTGCCAGCAGCCCCTCGTTCAGGGGGGACACTGAAGCTTTCTTT.

The chain joins TRBV7-9 to TRBJ2-7, with 9 bases lining up with TRBD1. CDR3 length equals 14 residues. CDR1 SEHNR and CDR2 FQNEAQ come from the germline V gene (reference sequence). J was trimmed by 3 bases and V by 8 bases; bases with no gene match: 8. The CDR3: CASSPPGQGYEQYF. CDR3 in DNA: TGTGCCAGCTCTCCCCCGGGACAGGGCTACGAGCAGTACTTC. The complete variable domain, with remaining parts taken from reference TRBV7-9 and TRBJ2-7, reads DTGVSQNPRHKITKRGQNVTFRCDPISEHNRLYWYRQTLGQGPEFLTYFQNEAQLEKSRLLSDRFSAERPKGSFSTLEIQRTEQGDSAMYLCASSPPGQGYEQYFGPGTRLTVT.

The CDR3 region has the DNA TGTGCCAGCAGCTTGGGGGGACTAGCGGAAGAGACCCAGTACTTC. This codes for CASSLGGLAEETQYF. V is TRBV5-4 and J is TRBJ2-5, with 11 bases fitting TRBD2. There are 15 residues in the CDR3. Germline V CDR1 and CDR2: SGHNT, YYREEE (reference sequence). J was trimmed by 3 bases and V by 0 bases; bases with no gene match: 1.

Notes on this clone: In the same sample, other DNA sequences code for this CDR3. The genes are TRBV29-1 and TRBJ1-6, with 7 bases lining up with TRBD1. The trim removed 4 bases at V and 6 bases at J, leaving 3 bases unmatched. Germline CDR1 is SQVTM and CDR2 is ANQGSEA. The CDR3 has 13 amino acids. The CDR3 spells CSVARDSNSPLHF. CDR3 nucleotides: TGCAGCGTTGCTCGGGACAGTAATTCACCCCTCCACTTT.

The rearrangement links TRBV10-2 to TRBJ2-7; 7 bases align to TRBD2. V lost 8 bases to trimming and J lost 5 bases; unmatched junction nucleotides: 12. The CDR3 contains 14 residues. Germline V gene data show CDR1 as WSHSY and CDR2 as SAAADI. The CDR3 DNA reads as TGCGCCAGCGGGAAGGGAGGGCTTGAGAACGAGCAGTACTTC. Protein sequence: CASGKGGLENEQYF.

V and J are TRBV4-1 and TRBJ1-2; D possibly corresponds to TRBD1 (6 bases). The CDR3 contains 15 residues. V lost 3 bases, J lost 4 bases, and 15 bases lay in between. CDR1 is MGHRA, CDR2 YSYEKL, per germline. CDR3 region: CASSQSPGGLYGYTF. CDR3 bases: TGCGCCAGCAGCCAGTCCCCCGGGGGGCTCTATGGCTACACCTTC.

The J gene is TRBJ2-3, the V gene TRBV15; TRBD2 agrees at 7 bases. The trim removed 3 bases at V and 1 base at J, leaving 7 bases unmatched. The CDR3 has 16 amino acids. Looked up from germline, CDR1 is LNHNV and CDR2 is YYDKDF (reference sequence). DNA of the CDR3: TGTGCCACCAGCAGCCCAGCGGGGTTTCGCACAGATACGCAGTATTTT. It specifies CATSSPAGFRTDTQYF. The complete variable domain, with remaining parts taken from reference TRBV15 and TRBJ2-3, reads DAMVIQNPRYQVTQFGKPVTLSCSQTLNHNVMYWYQQKSSQAPKLLFHYYDKDFNNEADTPDNFQSRRPNTSFCFLDIRSPGLGDTAMYLCATSSPAGFRTDTQYFGPGTRLTVL.

This chain joins TRBV19 and TRBJ2-4; 8 bases agree with TRBD1. CDR1 and CDR2 from the germline V gene are LNHDA and SQIVND (reference sequence). The junction had 17 bases not matched to a gene; V was cut back by 9 bases and J by 7 bases. The CDR3 runs 16 residues. The CDR3 reads CASSARQGILANIQYF. In nucleotides, the CDR3 is TGTGCCAGCTCCGCCAGACAGGGGATTTTGGCTAACATTCAGTACTTC.

This clone came up once. V gene TRBV10-3 combines with J gene TRBJ1-2; 8 nucleotides agree with TRBD1. This CDR3 has 13 amino acids. The germline V gene has CDR1 ENHRY and CDR2 SYGVKD. Unmatched junction bases numbered 6, after V lost 6 bases and J lost 6 bases. The CDR3 DNA sequence: TGTGCCATCAGCAAGACAGGGGTGGATGGCTACACCTTC. As protein: CAISKTGVDGYTF.

This clone was seen just once. The DNA for the CDR3 is TGTGCCAGCACAGGAGGGACTAGCGGCACAGATACGCAGTATTTT. It encodes CASTGGTSGTDTQYF. The chain recombines TRBV9 with TRBJ2-3, with 10 bases fitting TRBD2. Trimming cost V 6 bases and J 1 base; bases outside gene matches: 5. The germline gives CDR1 SGDLS, CDR2 YYNGEE. The CDR3 sequence is 15 residues long.

To note about this clone: Its ends do not fully match the called genes, so a read error is possible. The chain combines TRBV10-3 with TRBJ2-2; D possibly corresponds to TRBD2 (5 bases). Germline loops: CDR1 ENHRY, CDR2 SYGVKD. The length of the CDR3 is 16 residues. The DNA for the CDR3 is TGTGCCATCAGTGAAAGTCTCCCGGGGAACATCGGGGAGCTGTTTTTT. This codes for CAISESLPGNIGELFF.